These T cell receptor beta chains were read from a single sample in a study of cytomegalovirus exposure and HLA in healthy donors. The protocol was immunoSEQ multiplex PCR, while the TCRdb copy is restricted to in-frame clones and leaves out a portion. The sample yields about 130,000 clones, 80% seen once. Sequenced: PBMCs. These receptors came from a man aged 25-40 years in good health and CMV-seronegative. CDR3s include the opening cysteine and the closing phenylalanine or tryptophan. D genes are given only for firm matches. Clone size is shown for a subset of rows, as once, few, many or a class of expanded clone.

v_call	clone_size	cdr3_length	d_call	j_call	cdr3_nt	cdr3_aa
TRBV27	-	16	-	TRBJ2-2	TGTGCCAGCAGTTTAATCGGGGGAAAGAACACCGGGGAGCTGTTTTTT	CASSLIGGKNTGELFF
TRBV28	-	16	-	TRBJ1-4	TGTGCCAGCAGTTTGGGTGGGGGCGCGAGATACGAAAAACTGTTTTTT	CASSLGGGARYEKLFF
TRBV28	-	12	-	TRBJ1-4	TGTGCCAGCGACGGGCCGATCGGGGAACTGTTTTTT	CASDGPIGELFF
TRBV30	-	13	-	TRBJ1-5	TGTGCCTGGAGCAGGACAGACCTATCAGCCCAGCATTTT	CAWSRTDLSAQHF
TRBV30	-	12	-	TRBJ1-1	TGTGCCTGGAGTGTACTGGAGATCGGAACTTTCTTT	CAWSVLEIGTFF
TRBV7-9	few	14	-	TRBJ1-2	TGTGCCAGCAGCTTAGTAGAGGCGGTCTATGGCTACACCTTC	CASSLVEAVYGYTF
TRBV19	-	14	-	TRBJ2-7	TGTGCCAGTAGTATCCAGGCAGGGGACTACGAGCAGTACTTC	CASSIQAGDYEQYF
TRBV7-7	few	13	TRBD1	TRBJ2-7	TGTGCTAGCAGCGCAGGGTTCAGGGGGCTAAAGTACTTC	CASSAGFRGLKYF
TRBV27	once	14	TRBD2	TRBJ2-2	TGTGCCAGCTACCGGGGGGGTGGGACCGGGGAGCTGTTTTTT	CASYRGGGTGELFF
TRBV18	-	14	TRBD1	TRBJ1-5	TGTGCCAGCTCACTTAGACAGGGGGATCAGCCCCAGCATTTT	CASSLRQGDQPQHF
TRBV2	-	13	TRBD1	TRBJ2-1	TGTGCCAGCTCAGGGGGCCCCCGAGGGGAGCAGTTCTTC	CASSGGPRGEQFF
TRBV11-3	-	15	TRBD2	TRBJ2-1	TGTGCCAGCAGTCGAGCGGGAGGGCTTTACAATGAGCAGTTCTTC	CASSRAGGLYNEQFF
TRBV19	-	16	TRBD1	TRBJ1-5	TGTGCCAGTAGTCTAGGACAGGGAGTTTGGGGGCAGCCCCAGCATTTT	CASSLGQGVWGQPQHF
TRBV27	-	13	-	TRBJ2-7	TGTGCCAGCAGTTTTTCGGGTCCCTACGAGCAGTACTTC	CASSFSGPYEQYF
TRBV19	-	13	-	TRBJ2-7	TGTGCCAGTAGTACCGGGAACTTAAACGAGCAGTACTTC	CASSTGNLNEQYF
TRBV4-3	-	15	-	TRBJ2-3	TGCGCCAGCAGCCAAGTTGCGGGACGCACAGATACGCAGTATTTT	CASSQVAGRTDTQYF
TRBV28	-	13	-	TRBJ2-7	TGTGCCAGCAGGCCCGGCGGGTTGGCCGAGCAGTACTTC	CASRPGGLAEQYF
TRBV7-6	-	15	-	TRBJ1-1	TGTGCCAGCAGCTTAGTTGGGGGGGCGAACACTGAAGCTTTCTTT	CASSLVGGANTEAFF
TRBV2	-	16	-	TRBJ2-3	TGTGCCAGCTCAATTACCTTACAGGGCAGCACAGATACGCAGTATTTT	CASSITLQGSTDTQYF
TRBV9	-	12	-	TRBJ2-1	TGTGCCAGCAGCAAGTTCCGGGATGAGCAGTTCTTC	CASSKFRDEQFF
TRBV4-2	-	19	-	TRBJ2-3	TGTGCCAGCAGCCAAGTTAGTGGGAGTAGGGGGATTGGGACAGATACGCAGTATTTT	CASSQVSGSRGIGTDTQYF
TRBV13	few	13	-	TRBJ2-5	TGTGCCAGCAGCTTAGTGGCTTTCAGGACCCAGTACTTC	CASSLVAFRTQYF
TRBV27	once	16	TRBD1	TRBJ2-1	TGTGCCAGCAAATCTTGGGTCGAGGGGGCGCGAAATGAGCAGTTCTTC	CASKSWVEGARNEQFF
TRBV9	-	15	TRBD1	TRBJ2-7	TGTGCCAGCAGTAGGGGGACAGGGGGCGCCTACGAGCAGTACTTC	CASSRGTGGAYEQYF
TRBV7-2	-	14	-	TRBJ2-5	TGTGCCAGCAGCTCCCTGATTCGGGGGAAGACCCAGTACTTC	CASSSLIRGKTQYF
TRBV9	-	15	-	TRBJ2-3	TGTGCCAGCAGCGTATTGGGACAAGGCACAGATACGCAGTATTTT	CASSVLGQGTDTQYF
TRBV25-1	-	15	-	TRBJ1-1	TGTGCCAGCAGTGAATTGGACAAGGTGAACACTGAAGCTTTCTTT	CASSELDKVNTEAFF
TRBV19	-	14	-	TRBJ2-7	TGTGCCAGTAACCCGAGCGCGGGATTCTACGAGCAGTACTTC	CASNPSAGFYEQYF
TRBV28	-	13	TRBD1	TRBJ1-1	TGTGCCAGCAGCCTAACAGGGGGAACTGAAGCTTTCTTT	CASSLTGGTEAFF
TRBV29-1	-	13	-	TRBJ1-4	TGCAGCGTCGAGGGGGCAACTAATGAAAAACTGTTTTTT	CSVEGATNEKLFF
TRBV6-1	-	15	TRBD1	TRBJ2-2	TGTGCCAGCAGCTTCGACAGGGGTAGGACCGGGGAGCTGTTTTTT	CASSFDRGRTGELFF